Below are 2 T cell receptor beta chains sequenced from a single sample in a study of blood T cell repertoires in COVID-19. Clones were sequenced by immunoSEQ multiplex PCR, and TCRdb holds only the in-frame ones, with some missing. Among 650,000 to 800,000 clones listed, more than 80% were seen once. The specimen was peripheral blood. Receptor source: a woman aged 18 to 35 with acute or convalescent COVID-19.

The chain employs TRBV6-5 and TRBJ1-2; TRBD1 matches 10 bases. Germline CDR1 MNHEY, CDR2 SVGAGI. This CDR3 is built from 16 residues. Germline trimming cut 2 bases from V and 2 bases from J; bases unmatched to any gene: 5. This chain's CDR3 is CASSYPTGGANYGYTF. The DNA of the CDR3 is TGTGCCAGCAGTTACCCGACAGGGGGCGCAAACTATGGCTACACCTTC.

The CDR3 loop is CASSLGHGGQKNTEAFF. CDR3 DNA sequence: TGTGCCAGCAGCTTAGGTCATGGCGGACAGAAGAACACTGAAGCTTTCTTT. The chain has TRBV7-3 and TRBJ1-1; maybe TRBD1 (6 bases). Trimming stripped 2 bases from V and 1 base from J, with 17 bases between. CDR3 length: 17 amino acids. Germline V gene lookup returns CDR1 SGHTA and CDR2 FQGTGA.